A single sample is the source of the 8 T cell receptor beta chains below, sequenced in a study of cytomegalovirus exposure and HLA in healthy donors. The assay was immunoSEQ multiplex PCR, and TCRdb's table has in-frame clones only and misses some. The table shows about 160,000 clones, with about 96% occurring only once. Input material: PBMCs. The receptors originated from a woman younger than 35 in good health and CMV-seronegative.

This chain uses TRBV11-2 with TRBJ1-2; the D gene is possibly TRBD1 (6 bases). Germline CDR1 SGHAT, CDR2 FQNNGV. Deletions cut 4 bases from V and 3 bases from J, with 15 bases between. The CDR3 runs to 15 residues. CDR3 DNA sequence: TGTGCCAGCAGCTCAGGGGAAACAGTCGACTATGGCTACACCTTC. Translating gives CASSSGETVDYGYTF.

The table lists this clone with a count of one. The V and J genes are TRBV5-6 and TRBJ1-5, with 11 bases that match TRBD1. V trimming: 4 bases; J trimming: 6 bases; junction bases outside the gene matches: 6. In germline, CDR1 is SGHDT, CDR2 YYEEEE. This CDR3 region has 15 residues. Written as DNA, the CDR3 is TGTGCCAGCAGCGCAGGGACAGGGGGTATTCAGCCCCAGCATTTT. Encoded protein: CASSAGTGGIQPQHF.

The table lists this clone with a few counts. The chain combines TRBV5-1 with TRBJ2-1; 13 bases map to TRBD2. The germline V gene encodes CDR1 SGHRS and CDR2 YFSETQ. This CDR3 has 16 amino acids. After removal of 4 bases from V and 5 bases from J, the junction contained 6 bases not matched to a gene. The CDR3 nucleotides read TGCGCCAGCAGCATTCGGACTAGCGGGGGAAACAATGAGCAGTTCTTC. It yields the protein CASSIRTSGGNNEQFF.

As regards this clone: Other nucleotide sequences from this sample produce the same CDR3. The CDR3 region has the DNA TGCGCCAGCAGCTTGGCCAGTGGCACAGATACGCAGTATTTT. It encodes CASSLASGTDTQYF. The rearrangement links TRBV5-1 to TRBJ2-3; D remains unclear. Trimming removed 0 bases from V and 1 base from J, with 6 bases in between. Per the germline V gene, CDR1 is SGHRS and CDR2 is YFSETQ. This CDR3 contains 14 residues. Together with reference TRBV5-1 and TRBJ2-3, the CDR3 gives the full variable domain: KAGVTQTPRYLIKTRGQQVTLSCSPISGHRSVSWYQQTPGQGLQFLFEYFSETQRNKGNFPGRFSGRQFSNSRSEMNVSTLELGDSALYLCASSLASGTDTQYFGPGTRLTVL.

This CDR3 is CASSTPREQNGSGANVLTF. The CDR3 DNA reads as TGTGCCAGCAGCACCCCCAGAGAACAGAACGGCTCTGGGGCCAACGTCCTGACTTTC. The chain combines TRBV9 with TRBJ2-6; D unclear. Trimming took off 4 bases at V and 0 bases at J, with 20 bases between the two ends. Germline V gives CDR1 SGDLS, CDR2 YYNGEE. The CDR3 covers 19 residues.

This chain's CDR3 is CASSLYIQSTNEKLFF. In DNA form, the CDR3 reads TGCGCCAGCAGCTTGTATATACAGTCAACTAATGAAAAACTGTTTTTT. The V call is TRBV5-1, the J call TRBJ1-4; D not certain. CDR1 and CDR2 (germline): SGHRS, YFSETQ. The V end lost 1 base, the J end lost 0 bases, and 10 bases lay between the germline ends. The CDR3 spans 16 residues.

The V call is TRBV2, the J call TRBJ1-2; TRBD1 might be the D (6 bases). This CDR3 has 13 residues. CDR1 is SNHLY and CDR2 is FYNNEI in the germline V gene. The V and J ends lost 2 bases and 13 bases respectively, with 17 bases between them. The DNA for the CDR3 is TGTGCCAGCAGTGAATCAGGCACAGGACAGTTCACCTTC. Its translation: CASSESGTGQFTF.

The V gene is TRBV7-3, the J gene TRBJ2-1, with 10 bases that match TRBD2. The V and J ends lost 4 bases and 4 bases, in that order; junction bases with no gene match: 10. The CDR3 has 17 amino acids. CDR1 SGHTA and CDR2 FQGTGA come from the germline V gene. Here the CDR3 DNA reads TGTGCCAGCAGCTCCTTTGCTCTAGCGGGGGAATACAATGAGCAGTTCTTC. This encodes CASSSFALAGEYNEQFF. The full variable domain, completed using reference TRBV7-3 and TRBJ2-1, is GAGVSQTPSNKVTEKGKYVELRCDPISGHTALYWYRQSLGQGPEFLIYFQGTGAADDSGLPNDRFFAVRPEGSVSTLKIQRTERGDSAVYLCASSSFALAGEYNEQFFGPGTRLTVL.